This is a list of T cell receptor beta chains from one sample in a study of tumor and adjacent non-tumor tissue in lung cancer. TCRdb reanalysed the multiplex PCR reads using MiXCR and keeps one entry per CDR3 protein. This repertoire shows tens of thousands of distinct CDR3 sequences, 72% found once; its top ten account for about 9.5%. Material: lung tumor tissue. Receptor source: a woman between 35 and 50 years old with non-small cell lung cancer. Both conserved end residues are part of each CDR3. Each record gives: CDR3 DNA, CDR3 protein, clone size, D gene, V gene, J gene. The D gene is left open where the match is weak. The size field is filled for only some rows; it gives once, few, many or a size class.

TGCAGCGTCCCGAAACGCATCTCCCGATCCTATCATGAGCAGTTCTTC	CSVPKRISRSYHEQFF	-	-	TRBV29-1	TRBJ2-1
TGTGCCAGCACCTCGCGCATTGTAACTAGCAGGGGACTAAGGGAGCAGTTCTTC	CASTSRIVTSRGLREQFF	-	-	TRBV11-2	TRBJ2-1
TGTGCCACTCAGGGGGTAGCAACAGATATACAGTATTTT	CATQGVATDIQYF	-	TRBD1	TRBV6-5	TRBJ2-3
TGTGCCAGCAGCTTAGGTCCCGAAGGGAATTCACCCCTCCACTTT	CASSLGPEGNSPLHF	many	-	TRBV7-3	TRBJ1-6
TGTGCCAACAGTTACTCGGGACTAGCGGGGTTCAATATGCAGTATTTT	CANSYSGLAGFNMQYF	-	TRBD2	TRBV6-5	TRBJ2-3
TGCACCAGCAGCTTCGGCGCGAGTAGCGGGATCAGCACAGATACGCAGTATTTT	CTSSFGASSGISTDTQYF	once	TRBD2	TRBV5-1	TRBJ2-3
TGTGCCAGCACCCCTGGGCCCCTAGCGGGAGCGTTTGGGCAGTTCTTC	CASTPGPLAGAFGQFF	-	TRBD2	TRBV12-3/TRBV12-4	TRBJ2-1
TGCAGCGTCGTAATATCGGGACATCGAAACTATGGTTACACCTTC	CSVVISGHRNYGYTF	once	-	TRBV29-1	TRBJ1-2
TGCAGTGTTGGGGGTCGGGGTTTATCGAGGACCCAGTACTTC	CSVGGRGLSRTQYF	-	-	TRBV29-1	TRBJ2-5
TGTGCCACCACCGAAGAGGGCAGGGGTGGGTATGGCTACACCTTC	CATTEEGRGGYGYTF	-	-	TRBV10-3	TRBJ1-2
TGTGCATGCAGCTTGGAAGTGGCGCGTTACAATGAGCAGTTCTTC	CACSLEVARYNEQFF	-	-	TRBV5-4	TRBJ2-1
TGTGCCAGCAGTGTCCCCTTGGGGGCGGGGGCCAGCTTCCTGACTTTC	CASSVPLGAGASFLTF	-	-	TRBV12-3/TRBV12-4	TRBJ2-6
TGTGCCAGGAGTTACCTCGACAGGCTAGGAAGCTCACCCCTCCACTTT	CARSYLDRLGSSPLHF	-	-	TRBV6-7	TRBJ1-6
TGCGCCAGTAGCCCCACGTCTTCCAGCACAGATATGCAGTATTTT	CASSPTSSSTDMQYF	-	-	TRBV4-1	TRBJ2-3
TGTGCCAGCAGCCACAGGTGGCCAAACACCGGGGAGCTGTTTTTT	CASSHRWPNTGELFF	-	-	TRBV11-2	TRBJ2-2
TGTACCAGGAGCTTGGACCTAGCGAGTGGGGGGACCCAGTACTTC	CTRSLDLASGGTQYF	-	-	TRBV11-2	TRBJ2-5
TGTGCCAGCAGTTTGCAGTCCGGGACTAGCGCCGATCTCTCCTACGAGCAGTACTTC	CASSLQSGTSADLSYEQYF	-	TRBD2	TRBV28	TRBJ2-7
TGTGCCAGCAGCCCGCTCACAGGGGACACGGATACGCAGTACTTT	CASSPLTGDTDTQYF	-	TRBD1	TRBV11-2	TRBJ2-3
TGTGCCAGGAGCTTGAATAGCGGGAGGGTCGGGTACGAGCAGTACTTC	CARSLNSGRVGYEQYF	-	TRBD2	TRBV5-4	TRBJ2-7
TGCAGTGCTAGACCCGACAAGGGACCGTTTTTT	CSARPDKGPFF	once	-	TRBV20-1	TRBJ1-4
TGTGCCAGCAGGGGACACACTTGGGACGAGCATTATTTC	CASRGHTWDEHYF	-	-	TRBV6-5	TRBJ2-7
TGCGCAACCGGAATAGCGCTAACAGATATGCAGTATTTT	CATGIALTDMQYF	-	-	TRBV29-1	TRBJ2-3
TGCGCCAGCAGCCAAGACAGGGCTAGCTGGAGCTCGGATACACAGTATTTT	CASSQDRASWSSDTQYF	-	-	TRBV4-1	TRBJ2-3
TGTGCCAGAGTATCCGGACCAGCCCGACCCTACGAGCAGTACTTC	CARVSGPARPYEQYF	-	-	TRBV12-3/TRBV12-4	TRBJ2-7
TGCAGTGCACTTAAGCAGGGGGGACTCACCGGGGAGCTGTTTTTT	CSALKQGGLTGELFF	-	-	TRBV20-1	TRBJ2-2
TGTGCCAGCAGTTTGGGGGGGGTTAGCATAGATACGCAGTATTTT	CASSLGGVSIDTQYF	-	TRBD2	TRBV12-3/TRBV12-4	TRBJ2-3
TGCAGTGCTACCGACGGAAGAGATACGCAGTATTTT	CSATDGRDTQYF	-	-	TRBV20-1	TRBJ2-3
TGTGCCTGCAGTTCCAGGGGTTCCTACAATGAACAGTTCTTC	CACSSRGSYNEQFF	-	-	TRBV6-5	TRBJ2-1
TGTGCCAGCAGTGAAGCGCGAGGGAATGACTCTGGCTACACCTTC	CASSEARGNDSGYTF	-	-	TRBV6-1	TRBJ1-2
TGTGCCAGCAGCTTATTGGGACAGGGGGCATTAAAGAAAGGGGATGAGCAGTTCTTC	CASSLLGQGALKKGDEQFF	-	TRBD1	TRBV5-4	TRBJ2-1
TGTGCCAGGAGCTTAGATGGGGGCCACACAGATGCGCAGTATTTT	CARSLDGGHTDAQYF	-	-	TRBV11-3	TRBJ2-3
TGTAACGTTGATTCCGGGGGCTTTGGGGCCAACGTCCTGACTTTC	CNVDSGGFGANVLTF	-	-	TRBV29-1	TRBJ2-6
TGTGCCAGCAGCGCACAAACGACCTCCTACGAGCAGTACTTC	CASSAQTTSYEQYF	few	-	TRBV7-2	TRBJ2-7
TGTGCCAGTAATGACAGGACTTCACCCCTCCACTTT	CASNDRTSPLHF	-	-	TRBV28	TRBJ1-6
TGTGCCAGCAACTTACAGGGGGTAGAGGACGAACAGCACTTC	CASNLQGVEDEQHF	-	TRBD1	TRBV11-2	TRBJ2-7
TGCGTCGGCAGGACGGCCAAGAACACTGAAGCTTTCTTT	CVGRTAKNTEAFF	-	-	TRBV10-1	TRBJ1-1
TGTGCCAGCAGGCGGGTTGGGGATCACAATGAGCAGTTCTTC	CASRRVGDHNEQFF	many	-	TRBV6-6	TRBJ2-1
TGCAACGTACTCGGACAGGAGGAAGAAAAACTGTTTTTT	CNVLGQEEEKLFF	-	TRBD1	TRBV29-1	TRBJ1-4
TGTGCCAGCAGCCAAGATGAGGCAGGTGACGACTACACCTTC	CASSQDEAGDDYTF	-	-	TRBV4-2	TRBJ1-2
TGTGCCAGCAGCCCCCTCGATGGGCAAGAGTACTACGAGCAGTACTTC	CASSPLDGQEYYEQYF	-	-	TRBV11-2	TRBJ2-7
TGCGCCAGCAGAAGCGGGGCCGTTAATTCACCCCAGCATTTT	CASRSGAVNSPQHF	once	-	TRBV12-3/TRBV12-4	TRBJ1-5
TGTGCCAGCTCCCCTCGGTGGGTGTCAGATACGCAGTATTTT	CASSPRWVSDTQYF	-	-	TRBV25-1	TRBJ2-3
TGTGCCAGCAGCCCCTTTACAGTGGGCGCTGAAGCTTTCTTT	CASSPFTVGAEAFF	-	-	TRBV11-2	TRBJ1-1
TGTGTCAGTGCTCTGTCTCAGGGGCTACTTAATGAAAAACTGTTTTTT	CVSALSQGLLNEKLFF	-	-	TRBV6-5	TRBJ1-4
TGCGCCAGCAGCTTGGACAGGGGGCGCCGGGCTAACACTGAAGCTTTCTTT	CASSLDRGRRANTEAFF	few	TRBD1	TRBV5-1	TRBJ1-1
TGTGCCAGCAGACCCGGGACATCGCGATACGAGCAGTACTTC	CASRPGTSRYEQYF	-	-	TRBV2	TRBJ2-7
TGCAGCGTTCTTCAACAGGGGAGGGACCACATTGAAGCTTTCTTT	CSVLQQGRDHIEAFF	-	TRBD1	TRBV29-1	TRBJ1-1
TGTGCCAGCCCCAAAAGTGGGGTCGTAGAGACCCTGAACTTC	CASPKSGVVETLNF	-	-	TRBV11-3	TRBJ2-5
TGTGCTAGTAGCTTAGAGGGGGTCATGCAGTACTTC	CASSLEGVMQYF	-	-	TRBV11-2	TRBJ2-7
TGTGTCAGCTTGAATGGGAATACGCAGTACTTT	CVSLNGNTQYF	-	-	TRBV7-2	TRBJ2-3
TGTGCCAACATCGCCTTAGGAGGGGGGGACGCGACAGATACGCAGTATTTT	CANIALGGGDATDTQYF	-	-	TRBV5-5	TRBJ2-3
TGTGTCAGCAGCTTAGATGGGGGCCGCACAGATACACACTATTTT	CVSSLDGGRTDTHYF	-	-	TRBV11-3	TRBJ2-3
TGTGTCAGCAGCTTAGAATCTCAGAGGTCCTACGAGCAGTACTTC	CVSSLESQRSYEQYF	-	-	TRBV11-2	TRBJ2-7
TGTGCCAGCAGCTCACGGGAGCCCGGGGAGCTGTTTTTT	CASSSREPGELFF	medium-sized	-	TRBV11-3	TRBJ2-2
TGTGCCAGCAGCCTTTACGGTCTAACGGCGGAGACAGATGCGCAGTATTTT	CASSLYGLTAETDAQYF	few	-	TRBV7-8	TRBJ2-3